The entry that follows covers one T cell receptor beta chain sequence. Its matching antigen is unknown. The data stem from a study of cytomegalovirus exposure and HLA in healthy donors. Regarding the study as a whole: Immune exposure data for these donors was limited to CMV serostatus. It was likely that a cluster of highly shared sequence variants was a sequencing artifact. In presence/absence analyses, roughly uniform sequencing depth across donors was assumed. Segments of the TCR beta V type were, in most cases, productive about 87% or about 30% of the time in an earlier analysis.

The PCR made use of 60 Vbeta and 13 Jbeta primers. Produced via immunoSEQ multiplex PCR; TCRdb's table is partial and in-frame only. The table shows under 200,000 clones, with roughly 76% occurring only once. CDR3 size: 15 residues. Germline V gene data show CDR1 as SGHRS and CDR2 as YFSETQ. Between the trimmed V and J ends, which lost 2 bases and 0 bases, there was a span of 9 bases. This chain uses TRBV5-1 with TRBJ1-5; the D gene is possibly TRBD1 (6 bases). Sequencing was carried out using PBMCs. This sequence originates from a woman aged 50 to 60 in good health and CMV-seronegative. The chain's CDR3 is CASSLGGDSNQPQHF. CDR3 bases: TGCGCCAGCAGCTTAGGGGGGGATAGCAATCAGCCCCAGCATTTT.